The entry below describes one TCR beta chain. The antigen remains unidentified. This entry belongs to a study of CD8+ T cells in alopecia areata. Stated treatment: oral pan-JAK inhibitor, 5-10 mg twice daily. Researchers gathered lesional scalp punch biopsies and peripheral blood from patients with alopecia areata. Findings and limits, study-wide: In blood and scalp, many expanded lesional clones persisted during tofacitinib.

CDR3 length: 11 residues. The germline V and J ends were trimmed by 8 bases and 4 bases, with 9 bases remaining between them. CDR1 is MGHDK, CDR2 SYGVNS, per germline. Investigators isolated RNA and reverse transcribed it into cDNA to act as the sequencing template. The data were produced by immunoSEQ multiplex PCR, yet TCRdb's version contains in-frame clones alone and is incomplete. The data hold 2,500 to 3,500 clones, with around 80% observed a single time. Material: skin, obtained at week 24, from a patient treated with tofacitinib. This receptor was obtained from a human donor with alopecia areata. The chain uses TRBV25-1 and TRBJ2-7, with no clear D. CDR3 sequence (DNA): TGTGCCAGCGAGAACGCGTACGAGCAGTACTTC. Translated, it gives CASENAYEQYF.